This entry concerns a single T cell receptor beta chain. The antigen is unknown. TCRdb's table, derived via immunoSEQ multiplex PCR, lists solely in-frame clones and lacks some. The sample consists of around 110,000 clones, 88% of them appearing once. V lost 3 bases to trimming and J lost 4 bases; unmatched junction nucleotides: 7. CDR3 size: 16 residues. Germline loops: CDR1 MNHEY, CDR2 SVGAGI. The source of the sample is a study of T cell responses to AZD1222 COVID-19 vaccine. Study results and caveats: Seropositive status at baseline applied to only a handful of AZD1222 recipients. Females outnumbered males among donors, who were mostly white British; clonal diversity was possibly underestimated.

This TCR was recovered from an adult in good health. The starting material was peripheral blood, obtained on day 0 of AZD1222 vaccination. The V gene is TRBV6-5, the J gene TRBJ1-2; 11 positions match TRBD1. This chain's CDR3 is CASSYQGTGGSYGYTF. The CDR3 coding sequence is TGTGCCAGCAGTTATCAAGGGACAGGGGGGTCCTATGGCTACACCTTC.